This is a list of T cell receptor beta chains from one sample in a study of T cells after yellow fever vaccination. TCRdb reprocessed the 5' RACE reads via MiXCR and lists one record per CDR3 protein. The data show 620,000 or so distinct CDR3 sequences, about a sixth seen once. Specimen: PBMCs, collected less than 6 days after the first yellow fever vaccination. The receptors derive from a man aged 18-30 years who received the YFV17D yellow fever vaccine. The conserved cysteine and the conserved F or W are not part of the CDR3 here. Fields, in order: CDR3 protein, J gene, V gene.

CDR3aa: ASSSHRGLTGELF
j_gene: TRBJ2-2
v_gene: TRBV7-6

CDR3aa: SAEIGGRLDTQY
j_gene: TRBJ2-3
v_gene: TRBV20-1

CDR3aa: ASSFFVAGVLNYIQY
j_gene: TRBJ2-4
v_gene: TRBV7-2

CDR3aa: ASSSSGWAQPQH
j_gene: TRBJ1-5
v_gene: TRBV12-3/TRBV12-4

CDR3aa: ASSNGREQY
j_gene: TRBJ2-7
v_gene: TRBV12-3/TRBV12-4

CDR3aa: ASSWSDRTEAF
j_gene: TRBJ1-1
v_gene: TRBV6-2/TRBV6-3

CDR3aa: ASSYGGPNEQF
j_gene: TRBJ2-1
v_gene: TRBV6-5

CDR3aa: SAKAPGNTIY
j_gene: TRBJ1-3
v_gene: TRBV20-1

CDR3aa: ASSSNEADTQY
j_gene: TRBJ2-3
v_gene: TRBV6-2/TRBV6-3

CDR3aa: ASSLPGTDRNQPQH
j_gene: TRBJ1-5
v_gene: TRBV6-1

CDR3aa: ASGVPGANVLT
j_gene: TRBJ2-6
v_gene: TRBV14

CDR3aa: ASSPGRTYANYEQY
j_gene: TRBJ2-7
v_gene: TRBV18

CDR3aa: ASSQGLAGVGEQY
j_gene: TRBJ2-7
v_gene: TRBV12-3/TRBV12-4

CDR3aa: ASSWGASEQY
j_gene: TRBJ2-7
v_gene: TRBV5-6

CDR3aa: ASSLLAGGPTSTDTQY
j_gene: TRBJ2-3
v_gene: TRBV5-1